The next 24 T cell receptor beta chains were all read from a single sample in a study of blood T cell repertoires in COVID-19 (dated by TCRdb to 2019 to 2021). Receptors were amplified or captured by the immunoSEQ multiplex PCR assay. TCRdb stores this immuneACCESS table with in-frame sequences only. Part of the clones is absent; in the studies checked, under half of the shortfall reflects unresolved V genes, and no reason is known for the rest. This sample comprises approximately 300,000 clones, about 83% of them detected only once. Clones ranked in the top ten supply 1.6% of the sample. Sequenced: peripheral blood. These receptors all come from a woman between 45 and 60 years old with acute or convalescent COVID-19.

The chain employs TRBV3-1 (or the pseudogene TRBV3-2) and TRBJ2-7, with unresolved D. V shed 0 bases and J shed 1 base, with 4 bases lying between them. The CDR3 has 13 amino acids. In germline, CDR1 is LGHDT, CDR2 YNNKEL (reference sequence). As DNA, the CDR3 is TGTGCCAGCAGCCAAGACAGGTCCTACGAGCAGTACTTC. It translates to CASSQDRSYEQYF.

This sequence joins TRBV12-3 or TRBV12-4 and TRBJ2-7, with D possibly matching TRBD1 (5 bases). Trimming stripped 3 bases from V and 3 bases from J, with 9 bases between. This CDR3 comprises 13 residues. This CDR3 reads CASSFQGVYEQYF. Here the CDR3 DNA reads TGTGCCAGCAGTTTCCAGGGCGTCTACGAGCAGTACTTC.

The chain's CDR3 is CASSLGGTSAYEQYF. CDR3 DNA: TGTGCCAGCAGCTTAGGTGGGACTAGCGCCTACGAGCAGTACTTC. V usage is TRBV11-2 and J usage is TRBJ2-7; TRBD2 matches 10 bases. V was pared by 1 base and J by 2 bases, with 2 bases of the junction left unmatched. The CDR3 runs 15 residues. Germline CDR1 and CDR2: SGHAT and FQNNGV.

The V call is TRBV29-1, the J call TRBJ2-4; no clear D gene. V lost 5 bases and J 0 bases, leaving 8 bases between the germline ends. The CDR3 length is 13 residues. CDR1 is SQVTM, CDR2 ANQGSEA, per germline. CDR3 in amino acids: CSVSPVAKNIQYF. CDR3 bases: TGCAGCGTTTCCCCCGTAGCCAAAAACATTCAGTACTTC.

The V call is TRBV7-9, the J call TRBJ1-2; D is possibly TRBD1 (5 bases). The CDR3 spans 14 residues. Germline V gene data show CDR1 as SEHNR and CDR2 as FQNEAQ (reference sequence). Trimming pared 5 bases from V and 12 bases from J, leaving 22 bases between. The CDR3 protein is CASSPPAPRVGNTF. In nucleotides, the CDR3 is TGTGCCAGCAGCCCCCCAGCACCCAGGGTAGGCAACACCTTC. The full variable domain, completed using reference TRBV7-9 and TRBJ1-2, is DTGVSQNPRHKITKRGQNVTFRCDPISEHNRLYWYRQTLGQGPEFLTYFQNEAQLEKSRLLSDRFSAERPKGSFSTLEIQRTEQGDSAMYLCASSPPAPRVGNTFGSGTRLTVV.

The V gene is TRBV7-9, the J gene TRBJ1-5, with 7 nucleotides matching TRBD1. CDR3 size: 14 residues. The V and J ends lost 5 bases and 1 base, in that order; junction bases with no gene match: 2. In germline, CDR1 is SEHNR, CDR2 FQNEAQ (reference sequence). This CDR3 is CASSAGQSNQPQHF. The CDR3 bases are TGTGCCAGCAGCGCGGGACAGAGCAATCAGCCCCAGCATTTT.

The rearrangement links TRBV24-1 to TRBJ2-4, with 7 bases aligning to TRBD1. The CDR3 sequence is 15 residues long. Germline lookup yields CDR1 KGHDR and CDR2 SFDVKD. Germline trimming cut 5 bases from V and 11 bases from J; bases unmatched to any gene: 14. Here the CDR3 reads CATSGPPHRGTVQYF. The CDR3 region has the DNA TGTGCCACCAGTGGCCCCCCCCACAGGGGTACAGTTCAGTACTTC.

This rearrangement joins TRBV6-5 to TRBJ1-1; no reliable D call. The CDR3 is 12 amino acids. Germline CDR1 and CDR2: MNHEY and SVGAGI. V was cut by 6 bases and J by 0 bases, with 5 bases left in between. Here the CDR3 reads CASRRLNTEAFF. The DNA for the CDR3 is TGTGCCAGCAGGAGATTGAACACTGAAGCTTTCTTT.

This clone came up a few times. The V and J genes are TRBV5-1 and TRBJ1-1; D might be TRBD1 (6 bases). This CDR3 has 15 residues. Germline V gene lookup returns CDR1 SGHRS and CDR2 YFSETQ. V was trimmed by 2 bases and J by 0 bases, leaving 11 bases between them. CDR3 region: CASSFTGTMNTEAFF. The CDR3 DNA follows: TGCGCCAGCAGCTTCACCGGGACAATGAACACTGAAGCTTTCTTT.

This clone showed up just a few times. The chain has TRBV3-1 (or the pseudogene TRBV3-2) and TRBJ1-5, with TRBD1 matching over 8 bases. There are 16 residues in the CDR3. V shed 2 bases and J 4 bases; nucleotides not matched to a gene: 7. CDR1 and CDR2 (germline): LGHDT, YNNKEL (reference sequence). The CDR3 coding sequence is TGTGCCAGCAGCCAATGGACCGGGACAGGTAATCAGCCCCAGCATTTT. Translated, it gives CASSQWTGTGNQPQHF.

The gene calls are TRBV18 and TRBJ2-7; TRBD1 matches at 7 bases. The V segment lost 2 bases and the J segment 3 bases; nucleotides outside the gene matches: 4. CDR3 length: 14 residues. The germline CDR1 and CDR2 sequences are KGHSH and LQKENI. The CDR3 nucleotides are TGTGCCAGCTCACCATCCAGGACAGGCTACGAGCAGTACTTC. It yields the protein CASSPSRTGYEQYF.

V usage is TRBV28 and J usage is TRBJ2-2; TRBD1 might be the D (5 bases). The CDR3 runs to 15 residues. Germline CDR1 and CDR2: MDHEN and SYDVKM. V was pared by 7 bases and J by 6 bases, with 18 bases between. In nucleotides, the CDR3 is TGTGCCAGCAACATCGAAAGGGGCTGGTCCGGGGAGCTGTTTTTT. It is translated as CASNIERGWSGELFF.

The chain combines TRBV4-1 with TRBJ2-2; no firm D call. V lost 0 bases and J lost 9, with 5 bases in between. Germline CDR1 reads MGHRA; CDR2 reads YSYEKL. The length of the CDR3 is 12 residues. CDR3 nucleotide sequence: TGCGCCAGCAGCCAAGACTCCCGGGAGCTGTTTTTT. As protein: CASSQDSRELFF.

This rearrangement joins TRBV7-2 to TRBJ2-4; TRBD1 matches at 10 bases. CDR3 length equals 15 residues. CDR1 is SGHTA and CDR2 is FQGNSA in the germline V gene. V shed 6 bases, J shed 7 bases, and the junction held 9 bases outside the gene matches. This chain's CDR3 is CASSPQTGGENIQYF. Written as DNA, the CDR3 is TGTGCCAGCAGTCCTCAGACAGGGGGCGAGAACATTCAGTACTTC.

The CDR3 bases are TGTGCCAGCAGCTTTAGCGGGAGTCTCGACACCGGGGAGCTGTTTTTT. Its translation is CASSFSGSLDTGELFF. The chain is built from TRBV9 and TRBJ2-2; TRBD2 agrees at 9 bases. The ends lost 4 bases at V and 3 bases at J; junction bases unmatched: 7. The length of the CDR3 is 16 residues. Per germline, CDR1 SGDLS and CDR2 YYNGEE.

The rearrangement joins TRBV19 to TRBJ1-1; 8 bases map to TRBD1. V shed 3 bases and J 5 bases; nucleotides not matched to a gene: 8. The CDR3 contains 15 residues. Germline CDR1 reads LNHDA; CDR2 reads SQIVND (reference sequence). CDR3 nucleotide sequence: TGTGCCAGTAGTATCCTAGCAGGGGGCAGGACTGAAGCTTTCTTT. Amino acid sequence: CASSILAGGRTEAFF.

This sequence joins TRBV19 and TRBJ2-5; 14 nucleotides match TRBD2. V lost 4 bases and J lost 5; bases outside the gene matches: 3. CDR1 and CDR2 (germline): LNHDA, SQIVND (reference sequence). This CDR3 spans 15 amino acids. CDR3 protein: CASSTRLAGGETQYF. For the CDR3, the DNA is TGTGCCAGTAGTACCCGACTAGCGGGAGGGGAGACCCAGTACTTC.

The chain recombines TRBV13 with TRBJ1-5; TRBD1 agrees at 8 bases. The CDR3 contains 16 residues. Germline V gene data show CDR1 as PRHDT and CDR2 as FYEKMQ (reference sequence). The V segment lost 2 bases and the J segment 4 bases; nucleotides outside the gene matches: 7. CDR3 in amino acids: CASSLRDRGSNQPQHF. The DNA of the CDR3 is TGTGCCAGCAGCTTACGCGACAGGGGATCTAATCAGCCCCAGCATTTT. Full variable domain (outside the CDR3, taken from reference TRBV13 and TRBJ1-5): AAGVIQSPRHLIKEKRETATLKCYPIPRHDTVYWYQQGPGQDPQFLISFYEKMQSDKGSIPDRFSAQQFSDYHSELNMSSLELGDSALYFCASSLRDRGSNQPQHFGDGTRLSIL.

This rearrangement joins TRBV10-1 to TRBJ2-5, with 13 positions matching TRBD2. Germline lookup yields CDR1 WNHNN and CDR2 SYGVQD (reference sequence). The CDR3 is made up of 16 amino acids. V trimming: 8 bases; J trimming: 1 base; junction bases outside the gene matches: 7. In nucleotides, the CDR3 is TGCGCCAGCCGGACTAGCGGGAGAGGGGCCCAAGAGACCCAGTACTTC. Residues: CASRTSGRGAQETQYF.

The chain carries TRBV15 and TRBJ1-1; D is uncertain. Germline CDR1 and CDR2: LNHNV and YYDKDF (reference sequence). V was pared by 2 bases and J by 0 bases, with 10 bases between. The CDR3 contains 15 residues. CDR3 nucleotides: TGTGCCACCAGCAGACTATCGACTGTGAACACTGAAGCTTTCTTT. Its translation is CATSRLSTVNTEAFF.

J is TRBJ1-5 and V is TRBV5-5; D not resolved. Germline loops: CDR1 SGHKS, CDR2 YYEKEE (reference sequence). The CDR3 is 14 amino acids. Trimming stripped 0 bases from V and 8 bases from J, with 12 bases between. The CDR3 here is CASSLALLAEPQHF. CDR3 bases: TGTGCCAGCAGCTTGGCCCTTTTGGCGGAGCCCCAGCATTTT.

This clone was counted once. V gene TRBV11-2 combines with J gene TRBJ1-1; D is undetermined. The CDR3 covers 12 residues. V was pared by 1 base and J by 10 bases, with 10 bases between. Germline V lookup: CDR1 SGHAT, CDR2 FQNNGV. CDR3 loop: CASSLGRPGAFF. Written as DNA, the CDR3 is TGTGCCAGCAGCTTAGGAAGGCCGGGAGCTTTCTTT.

The V call is TRBV7-2, the J call TRBJ2-1; 9 nucleotides align to TRBD2. There are 15 residues in the CDR3. Germline CDR1 is SGHTA and CDR2 is FQGNSA. V dropped 5 bases and J dropped 8; count of bases not matched to a gene: 10. CDR3 region: CASSQTGLASDEQFF. The CDR3 region has the DNA TGTGCCAGCAGCCAGACCGGACTAGCGTCCGATGAGCAGTTCTTC.

V usage is TRBV28 and J usage is TRBJ1-3; D unclear. V gave up 8 bases and J gave up 6 bases, with 17 bases separating them. The germline CDR1 and CDR2 sequences are MDHEN and SYDVKM. The CDR3 is 14 amino acids. The CDR3 loop is CASSDFTEENTIYF. In DNA form, the CDR3 reads TGTGCCAGCTCAGATTTTACTGAGGAAAACACCATATATTTT.